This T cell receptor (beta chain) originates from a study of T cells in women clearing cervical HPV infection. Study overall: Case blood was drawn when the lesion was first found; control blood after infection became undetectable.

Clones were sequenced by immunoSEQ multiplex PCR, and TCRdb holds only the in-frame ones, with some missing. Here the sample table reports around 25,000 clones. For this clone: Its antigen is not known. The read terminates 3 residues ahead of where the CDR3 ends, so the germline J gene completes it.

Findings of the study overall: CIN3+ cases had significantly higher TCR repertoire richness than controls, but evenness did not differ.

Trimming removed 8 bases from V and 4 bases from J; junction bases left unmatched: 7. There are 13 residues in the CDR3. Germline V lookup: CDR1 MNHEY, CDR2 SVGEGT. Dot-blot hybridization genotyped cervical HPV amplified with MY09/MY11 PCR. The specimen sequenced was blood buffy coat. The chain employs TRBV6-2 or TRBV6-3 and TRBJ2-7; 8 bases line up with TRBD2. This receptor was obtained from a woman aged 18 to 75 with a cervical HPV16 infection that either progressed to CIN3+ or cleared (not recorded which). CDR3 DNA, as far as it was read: TGTGCCAGCGTTCGCGGGGGGAAATACGAG. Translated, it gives CASVRGGKYE. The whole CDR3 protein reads CASVRGGKYEQYF.